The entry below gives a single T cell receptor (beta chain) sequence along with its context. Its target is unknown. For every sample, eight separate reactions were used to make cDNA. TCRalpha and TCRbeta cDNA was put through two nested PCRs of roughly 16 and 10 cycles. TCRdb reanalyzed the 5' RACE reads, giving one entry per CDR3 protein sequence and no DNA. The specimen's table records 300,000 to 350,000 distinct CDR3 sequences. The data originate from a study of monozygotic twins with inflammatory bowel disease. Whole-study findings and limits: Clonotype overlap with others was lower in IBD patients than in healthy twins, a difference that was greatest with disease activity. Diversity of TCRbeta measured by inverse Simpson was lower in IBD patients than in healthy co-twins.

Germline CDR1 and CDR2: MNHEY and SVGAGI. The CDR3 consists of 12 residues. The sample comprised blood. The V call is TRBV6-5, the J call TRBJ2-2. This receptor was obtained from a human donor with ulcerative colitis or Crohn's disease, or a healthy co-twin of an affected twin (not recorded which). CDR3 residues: CASSMNTGELFF.